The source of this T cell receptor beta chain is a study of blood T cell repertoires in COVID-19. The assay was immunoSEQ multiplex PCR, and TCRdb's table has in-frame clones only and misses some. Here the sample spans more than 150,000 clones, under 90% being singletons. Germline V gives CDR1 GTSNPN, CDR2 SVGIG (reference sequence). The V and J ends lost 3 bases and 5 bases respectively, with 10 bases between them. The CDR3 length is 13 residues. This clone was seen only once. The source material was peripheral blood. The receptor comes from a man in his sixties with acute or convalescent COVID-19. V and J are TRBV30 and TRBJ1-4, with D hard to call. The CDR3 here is CAWSKHLNEKLFF. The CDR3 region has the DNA TGTGCCTGGAGCAAGCACTTAAATGAAAAACTGTTTTTT.